The sequence of this T cell receptor (beta chain) was determined in a study of blood T cells in healthy people across ages. Study observations and caveats: Per million T cells, TCR beta diversity dropped roughly linearly as age increased. Unsorted PBMC input precluded a conclusive naive versus antigen-experienced comparison.

PCR was performed a second time for roughly 6 to 12 cycles using a sample-barcoded 5' primer and a J-beta primer mix. Every cDNA molecule carried a tag from a template-switch adaptor bearing 12 random nucleotides. All samples gave at least 3 million CDR3-containing paired-end reads. TCRdb reanalysed the 5' RACE reads using MiXCR and keeps one entry per CDR3 protein. The sample records roughly 1.5 million distinct CDR3 sequences, around 40% being singletons. The CDR3 contains 16 residues. CDR1 and CDR2 (germline): LGHNA, YSLEER. V trimming: 1 base; J trimming: 8 bases; junction bases outside the gene matches: 5. The table lists this clonotype with a few counts. Antigen unknown.

Sequencing was done on a sample of blood. The clonotype originates from a woman younger than 35 in good health. The chain couples TRBV4-3 to TRBJ2-3, with 14 bases matching TRBD2. The CDR3, as DNA: TGCGCCAGCAGCCAAGGACTAGCGGGGGGGCTTGGTACGCAGTATTTT. Translating it yields CASSQGLAGGLGTQYF.